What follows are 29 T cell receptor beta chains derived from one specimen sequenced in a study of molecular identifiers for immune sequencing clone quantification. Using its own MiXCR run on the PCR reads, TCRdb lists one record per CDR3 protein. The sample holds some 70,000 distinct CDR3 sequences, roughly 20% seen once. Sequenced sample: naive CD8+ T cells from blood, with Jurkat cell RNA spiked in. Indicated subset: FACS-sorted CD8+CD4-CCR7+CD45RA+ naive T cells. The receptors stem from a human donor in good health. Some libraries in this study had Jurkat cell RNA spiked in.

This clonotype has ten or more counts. In DNA form, the CDR3 reads TGCAGTGCTAGAGGGATGACTAGGGGACACCAAGAGACCCAGTACTTC. This sequence encodes CSARGMTRGHQETQYF. The chain joins TRBV20-1 to TRBJ2-5, with D perhaps matching TRBD2 (6 bases). Trimming left V 1 base short and J 0 bases short, with 15 bases between. The length of the CDR3 is 16 residues. CDR1 is DFQATT and CDR2 is SNEGSKA in the germline V gene (reference sequence).

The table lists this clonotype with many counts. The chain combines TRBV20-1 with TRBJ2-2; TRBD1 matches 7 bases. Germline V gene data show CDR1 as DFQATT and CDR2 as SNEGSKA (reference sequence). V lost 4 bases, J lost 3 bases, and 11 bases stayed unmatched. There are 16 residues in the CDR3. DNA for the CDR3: TGCAGTGCTACTCGCCTCGACAGGGCCGACACCGGGGAGCTGTTTTTT. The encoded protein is CSATRLDRADTGELFF.

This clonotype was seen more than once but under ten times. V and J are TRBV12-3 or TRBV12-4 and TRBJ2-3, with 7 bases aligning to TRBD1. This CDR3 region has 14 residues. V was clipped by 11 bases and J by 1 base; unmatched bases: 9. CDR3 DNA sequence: TGTGCCGGATCCTCGGGACAGCGCACAGATACGCAGTATTTT. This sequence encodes CAGSSGQRTDTQYF.

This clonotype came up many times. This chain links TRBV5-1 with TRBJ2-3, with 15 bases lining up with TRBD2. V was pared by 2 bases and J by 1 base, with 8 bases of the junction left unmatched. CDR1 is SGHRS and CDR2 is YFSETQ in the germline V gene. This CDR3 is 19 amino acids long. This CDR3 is CASSFKGLAGGLGTDTQYF. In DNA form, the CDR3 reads TGCGCCAGCAGCTTCAAGGGACTAGCGGGAGGCTTGGGCACAGATACGCAGTATTTT.

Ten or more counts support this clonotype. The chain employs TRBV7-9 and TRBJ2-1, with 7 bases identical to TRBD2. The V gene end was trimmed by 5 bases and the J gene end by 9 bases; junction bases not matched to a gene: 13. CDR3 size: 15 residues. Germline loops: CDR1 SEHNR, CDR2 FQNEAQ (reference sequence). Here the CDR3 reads CASSLLSTGGGEQFF. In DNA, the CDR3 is TGTGCCAGCAGCCTTTTATCGACGGGAGGCGGTGAGCAGTTCTTC.

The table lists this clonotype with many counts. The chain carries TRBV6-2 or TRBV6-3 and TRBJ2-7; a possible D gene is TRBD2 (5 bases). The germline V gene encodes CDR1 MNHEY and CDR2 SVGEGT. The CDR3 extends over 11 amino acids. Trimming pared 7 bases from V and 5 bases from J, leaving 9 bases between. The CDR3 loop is CASNYGNEQYF. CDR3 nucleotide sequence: TGTGCCAGCAACTACGGGAACGAGCAGTACTTC.

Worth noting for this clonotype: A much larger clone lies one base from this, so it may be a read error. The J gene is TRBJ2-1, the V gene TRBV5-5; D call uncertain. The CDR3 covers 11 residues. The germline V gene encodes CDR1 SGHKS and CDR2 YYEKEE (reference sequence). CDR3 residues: CASSLYNKQFF. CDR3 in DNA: TGTGCCAGCAGCCTGTACAATAAGCAGTTCTTC.

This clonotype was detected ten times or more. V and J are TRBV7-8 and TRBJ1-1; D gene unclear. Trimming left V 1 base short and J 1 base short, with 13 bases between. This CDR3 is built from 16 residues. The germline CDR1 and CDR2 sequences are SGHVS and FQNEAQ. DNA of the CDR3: TGTGCCAGCAGCTTAGAGCAGGCCGTAGAGAACACTGAAGCTTTCTTT. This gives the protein CASSLEQAVENTEAFF.

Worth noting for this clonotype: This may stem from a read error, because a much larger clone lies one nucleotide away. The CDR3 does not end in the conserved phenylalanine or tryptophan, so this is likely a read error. Written as DNA, the CDR3 is TGTGCCACCAGCAGAGAGCGGCAGGGAAGCAATCAGCCCCAGCATCTT. Protein sequence: CATSRERQGSNQPQHL. The V call is TRBV15, the J call TRBJ1-5, with D maybe TRBD1 (5 bases). The CDR3 has 16 residues. Trimming removed 0 bases from V and 1 base from J, with 10 bases in between. The germline V gene has CDR1 LNHNV and CDR2 YYDKDF (reference sequence).

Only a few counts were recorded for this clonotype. The CDR3 reads CASSATARLAGDHEQFF. CDR3 nucleotide sequence: TGTGCCAGCAGTGCCACCGCCCGACTAGCGGGAGATCATGAGCAGTTCTTC. This chain links TRBV2 with TRBJ2-1, with TRBD2 matching over 12 bases. J gave up 8 bases and V 4 bases, and 12 bases lay outside the gene matches. This CDR3 has 17 amino acids. The germline gives CDR1 SNHLY, CDR2 FYNNEI.

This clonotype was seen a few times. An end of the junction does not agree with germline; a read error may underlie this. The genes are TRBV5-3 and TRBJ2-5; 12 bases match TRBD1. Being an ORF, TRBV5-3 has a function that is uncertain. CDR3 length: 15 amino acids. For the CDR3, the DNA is TGTGCCAGCAGCTCCGGGACAGGGGGCCGAGAGACCCAGTACTTC. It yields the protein CASSSGTGGRETQYF.

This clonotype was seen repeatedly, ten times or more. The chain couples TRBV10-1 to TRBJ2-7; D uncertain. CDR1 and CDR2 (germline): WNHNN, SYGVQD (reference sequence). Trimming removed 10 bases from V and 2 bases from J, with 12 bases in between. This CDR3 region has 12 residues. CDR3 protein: CATTTATYEQYF. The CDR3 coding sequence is TGCGCCACAACAACAGCGACCTACGAGCAGTACTTC.

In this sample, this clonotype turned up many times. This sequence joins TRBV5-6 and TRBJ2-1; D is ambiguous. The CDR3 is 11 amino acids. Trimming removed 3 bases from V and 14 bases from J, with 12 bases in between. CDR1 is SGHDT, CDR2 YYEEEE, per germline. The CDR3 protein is CASSSSDRKFF. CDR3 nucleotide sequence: TGTGCCAGCAGCTCCTCGGACCGAAAGTTCTTC.

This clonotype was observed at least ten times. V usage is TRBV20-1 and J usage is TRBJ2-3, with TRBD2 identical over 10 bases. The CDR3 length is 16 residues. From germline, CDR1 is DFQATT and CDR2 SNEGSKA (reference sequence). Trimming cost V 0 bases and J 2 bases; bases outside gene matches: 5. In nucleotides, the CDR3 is TGCAGTGCTAGAGATACTAGCGGGGATTTCACAGATACGCAGTATTTT. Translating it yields CSARDTSGDFTDTQYF.

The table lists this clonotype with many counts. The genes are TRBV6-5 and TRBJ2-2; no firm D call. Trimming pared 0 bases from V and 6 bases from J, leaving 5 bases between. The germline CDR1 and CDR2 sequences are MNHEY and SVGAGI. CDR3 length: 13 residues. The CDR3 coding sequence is TGTGCCAGCAGTTACTCGATTCCCGGGGAGCTGTTTTTT. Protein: CASSYSIPGELFF.

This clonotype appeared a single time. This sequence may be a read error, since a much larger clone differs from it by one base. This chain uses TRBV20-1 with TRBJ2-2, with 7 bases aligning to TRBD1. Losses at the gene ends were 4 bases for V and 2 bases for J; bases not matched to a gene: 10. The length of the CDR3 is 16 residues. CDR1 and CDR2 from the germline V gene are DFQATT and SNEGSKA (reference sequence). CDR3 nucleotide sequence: TGCAGTGCTACTCGCCTCGACAGGGCCAACACCGGGGAGCTGTTTTTT. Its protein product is CSATRLDRANTGELFF.

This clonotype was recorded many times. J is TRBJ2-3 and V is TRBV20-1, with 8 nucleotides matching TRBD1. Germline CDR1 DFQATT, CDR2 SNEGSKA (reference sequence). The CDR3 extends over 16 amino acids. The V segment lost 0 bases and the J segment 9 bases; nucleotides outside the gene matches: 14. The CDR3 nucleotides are TGCAGTGCTAGAGATGTGGACAGGGAGGACCTTGGGACGCAGTATTTT. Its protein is CSARDVDREDLGTQYF.

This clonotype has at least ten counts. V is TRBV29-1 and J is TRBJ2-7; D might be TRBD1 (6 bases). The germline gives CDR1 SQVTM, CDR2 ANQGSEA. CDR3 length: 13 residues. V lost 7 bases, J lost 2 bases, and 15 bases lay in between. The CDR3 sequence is CSASDRITYEQYF. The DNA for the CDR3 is TGCAGCGCCTCGGACAGAATTACCTACGAGCAGTACTTC.

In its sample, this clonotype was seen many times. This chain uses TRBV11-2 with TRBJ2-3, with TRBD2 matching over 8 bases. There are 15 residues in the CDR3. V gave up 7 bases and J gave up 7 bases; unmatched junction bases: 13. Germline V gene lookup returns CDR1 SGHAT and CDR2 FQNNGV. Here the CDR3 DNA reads TGTGCCAGCATTGGAACGGGAGGGCCGGTTTATACGCAGTATTTT. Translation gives CASIGTGGPVYTQYF. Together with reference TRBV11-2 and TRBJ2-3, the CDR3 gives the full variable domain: EAGVAQSPRYKIIEKRQSVAFWCNPISGHATLYWYQQILGQGPKLLIQFQNNGVVDDSQLPKDRFSAERLKGVDSTLKIQPAKLEDSAVYLCASIGTGGPVYTQYFGPGTRLTVL.

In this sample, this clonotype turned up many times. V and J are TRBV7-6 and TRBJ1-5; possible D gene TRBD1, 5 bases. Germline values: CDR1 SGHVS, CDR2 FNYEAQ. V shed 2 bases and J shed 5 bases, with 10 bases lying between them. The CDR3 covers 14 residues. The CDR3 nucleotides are TGTGCCAGCAGCTTAAAACAGGCCGATCAGCCCCAGCATTTT. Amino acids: CASSLKQADQPQHF.

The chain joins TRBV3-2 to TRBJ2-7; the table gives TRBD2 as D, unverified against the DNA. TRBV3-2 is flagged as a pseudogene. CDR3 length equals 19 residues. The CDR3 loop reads CASSHAAGSSGRTPYEQYF. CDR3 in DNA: TGTGCCAGCAGCCACGCGGCGGGAAGTAGCGGGAGGACTCCTTACGAGCAGTACTTC.

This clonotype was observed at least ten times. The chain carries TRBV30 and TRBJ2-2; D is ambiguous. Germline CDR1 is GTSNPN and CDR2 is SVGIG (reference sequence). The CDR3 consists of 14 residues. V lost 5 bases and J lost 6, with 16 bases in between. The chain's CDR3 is CAWETGGSPGELFF. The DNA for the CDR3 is TGTGCCTGGGAGACGGGTGGGTCTCCCGGGGAGCTGTTTTTT. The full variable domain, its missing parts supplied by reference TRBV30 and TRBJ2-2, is SQTIHQWPATLVQPVGSPLSLECTVEGTSNPNLYWYRQAAGRGLQLLFYSVGIGQISSEVPQNLSASRPQDRQFILSSKKLLLSDSGFYLCAWETGGSPGELFFGEGSRLTVL.

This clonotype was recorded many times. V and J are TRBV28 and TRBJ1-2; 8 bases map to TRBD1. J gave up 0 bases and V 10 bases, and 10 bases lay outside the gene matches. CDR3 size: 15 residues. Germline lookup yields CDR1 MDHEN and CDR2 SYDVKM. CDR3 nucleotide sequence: TGTGCCACCATACCCAGGGGGCCCACTAACTATGGCTACACCTTC. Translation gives CATIPRGPTNYGYTF.

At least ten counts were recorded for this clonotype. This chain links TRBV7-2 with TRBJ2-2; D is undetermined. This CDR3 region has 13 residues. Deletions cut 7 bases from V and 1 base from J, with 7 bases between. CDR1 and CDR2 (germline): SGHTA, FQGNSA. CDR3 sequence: CASKFLNTGELFF. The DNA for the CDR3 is TGTGCCAGCAAGTTTTTGAACACCGGGGAGCTGTTTTTT.

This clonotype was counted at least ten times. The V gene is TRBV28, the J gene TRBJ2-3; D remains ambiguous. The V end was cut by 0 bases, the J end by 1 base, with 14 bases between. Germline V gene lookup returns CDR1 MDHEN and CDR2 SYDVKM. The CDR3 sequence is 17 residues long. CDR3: CASSLWGSRSGTDTQYF. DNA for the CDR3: TGTGCCAGCAGTTTATGGGGGTCTAGATCCGGCACAGATACGCAGTATTTT.

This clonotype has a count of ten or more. The CDR3 sequence: CASSLLTSKYEQYF. CDR3 in DNA: TGTGCCAGCAGCTTGCTGACTAGCAAATACGAGCAGTACTTC. The genes are TRBV11-2 and TRBJ2-7; 7 bases are shared with TRBD2. V was clipped by 3 bases and J by 4 bases; unmatched bases: 6. The CDR3 has 14 amino acids. CDR1 and CDR2 (germline): SGHAT, FQNNGV.

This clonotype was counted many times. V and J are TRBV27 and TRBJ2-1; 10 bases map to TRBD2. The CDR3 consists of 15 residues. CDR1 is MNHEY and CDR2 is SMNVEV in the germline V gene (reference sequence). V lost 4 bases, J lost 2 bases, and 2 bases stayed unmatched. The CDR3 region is CASSSGLAAYNEQFF. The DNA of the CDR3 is TGTGCCAGCAGTTCCGGACTAGCGGCCTACAATGAGCAGTTCTTC.

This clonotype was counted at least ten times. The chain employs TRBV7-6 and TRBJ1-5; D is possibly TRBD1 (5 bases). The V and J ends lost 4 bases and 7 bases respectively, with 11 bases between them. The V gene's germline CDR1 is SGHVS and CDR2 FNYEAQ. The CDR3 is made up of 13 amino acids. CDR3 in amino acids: CASSWTEGQPQHF. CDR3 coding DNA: TGTGCCAGCAGCTGGACCGAGGGGCAGCCCCAGCATTTT.

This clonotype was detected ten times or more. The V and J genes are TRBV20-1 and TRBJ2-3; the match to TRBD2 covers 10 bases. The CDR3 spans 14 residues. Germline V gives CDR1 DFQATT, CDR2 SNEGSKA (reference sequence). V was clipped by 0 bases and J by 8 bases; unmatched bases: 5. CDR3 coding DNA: TGCAGTGCTAGAGAGGGTCTAGCGGGAGTTACGCAGTATTTT. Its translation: CSAREGLAGVTQYF.